This entry describes one TCR beta chain. As handled by the study authors: The assay estimated nucleated cells by amplifying reference gene primers. TCRdb's copy holds only in-frame clones and misses some; the assay was immunoSEQ multiplex PCR. V, J and clone size were drawn from that table, and D and trimming were deduced from the DNA. In the table there are fewer than 200,000 clones, 80% to 95% of which are singletons. Per the germline V gene, CDR1 is SGHDT and CDR2 is YYEEEE. This CDR3 has 16 residues. The V gene end was trimmed by 2 bases and the J gene end by 5 bases; junction bases not matched to a gene: 10. The record originates from a study of blood T cell repertoires in COVID-19. Study overall: Researchers got acute and convalescent COVID-19 samples from the United States, Italy and Spain. PBMCs, B-cell-depleted T cells, or T cells provided the cDNA or gDNA that made up the material.

The sequenced sample consisted of peripheral blood. The clonotype originates from a woman between 45 and 60 years old with acute or convalescent COVID-19. V is TRBV5-6 and J is TRBJ2-5; 9 nucleotides line up with TRBD2. The CDR3 DNA is TGTGCCAGCAGCTTAACCCGGACTAGCGAACGCGAGACCCAGTACTTC. Translation: CASSLTRTSERETQYF.